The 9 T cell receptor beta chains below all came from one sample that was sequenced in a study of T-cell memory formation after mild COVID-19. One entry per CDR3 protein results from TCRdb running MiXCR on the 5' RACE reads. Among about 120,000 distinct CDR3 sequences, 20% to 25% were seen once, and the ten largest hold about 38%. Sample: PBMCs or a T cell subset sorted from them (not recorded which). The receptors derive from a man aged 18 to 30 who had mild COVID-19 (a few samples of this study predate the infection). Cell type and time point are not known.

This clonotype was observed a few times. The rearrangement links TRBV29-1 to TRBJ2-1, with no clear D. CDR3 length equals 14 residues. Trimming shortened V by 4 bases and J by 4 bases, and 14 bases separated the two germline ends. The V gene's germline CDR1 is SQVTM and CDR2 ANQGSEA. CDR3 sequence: CSVVGTEIYNEQFF. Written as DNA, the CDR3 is TGCAGCGTTGTCGGTACAGAAATTTACAATGAGCAGTTCTTC.

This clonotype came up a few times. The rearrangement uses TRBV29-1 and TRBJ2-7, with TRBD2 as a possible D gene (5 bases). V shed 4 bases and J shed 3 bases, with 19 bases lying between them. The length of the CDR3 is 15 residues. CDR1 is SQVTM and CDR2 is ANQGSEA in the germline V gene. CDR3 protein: CSVAEPTGLNYEQYV. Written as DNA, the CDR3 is TGCAGCGTTGCGGAGCCAACGGGATTAAACTACGAGCAGTACGTC.

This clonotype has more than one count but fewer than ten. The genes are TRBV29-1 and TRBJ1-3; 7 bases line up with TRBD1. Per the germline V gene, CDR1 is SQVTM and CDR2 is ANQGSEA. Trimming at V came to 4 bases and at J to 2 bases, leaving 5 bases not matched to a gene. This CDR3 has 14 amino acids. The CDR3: CSVVWGQTGNTIYF. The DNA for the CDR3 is TGCAGCGTTGTGTGGGGACAGACTGGAAACACCATATATTTT. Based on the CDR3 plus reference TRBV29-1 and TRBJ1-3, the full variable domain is SAVISQKPSRDICQRGTSLTIQCQVDSQVTMMFWYRQQPGQSLTLIATANQGSEATYESGFVIDKFPISRPNLTFSTLTVSNMSPEDSSIYLCSVVWGQTGNTIYFGEGSWLTVV.

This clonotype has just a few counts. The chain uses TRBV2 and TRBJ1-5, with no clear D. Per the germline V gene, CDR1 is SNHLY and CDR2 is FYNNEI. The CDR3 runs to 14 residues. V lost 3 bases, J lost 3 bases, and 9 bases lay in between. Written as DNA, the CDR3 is TGTGCCAGCAGTGACTTACAAGACAATCAGCCCCAGCATTTT. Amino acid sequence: CASSDLQDNQPQHF.

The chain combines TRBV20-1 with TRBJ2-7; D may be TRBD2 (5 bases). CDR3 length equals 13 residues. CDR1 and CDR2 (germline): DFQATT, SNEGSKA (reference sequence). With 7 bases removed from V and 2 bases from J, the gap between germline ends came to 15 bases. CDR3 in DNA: TGCAGTGTAGAGGACTTTTACGCCTACGAGCAGTACTTC. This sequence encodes CSVEDFYAYEQYF.

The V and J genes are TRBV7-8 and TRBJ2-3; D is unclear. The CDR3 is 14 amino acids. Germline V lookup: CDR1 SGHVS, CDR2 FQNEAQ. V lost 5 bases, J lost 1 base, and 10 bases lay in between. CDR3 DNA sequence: TGTGCCAGCAGCCCGTACGTGGGCACAGATACGCAGTATTTT. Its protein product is CASSPYVGTDTQYF.

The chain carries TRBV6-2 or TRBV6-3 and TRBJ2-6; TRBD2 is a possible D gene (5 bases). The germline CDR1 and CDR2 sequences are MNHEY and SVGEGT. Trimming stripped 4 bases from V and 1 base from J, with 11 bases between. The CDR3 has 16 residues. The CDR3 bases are TGTGCCAGCAGTTTCCACGGGGATTCTGGGGCCAACGTCCTGACTTTC. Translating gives CASSFHGDSGANVLTF.

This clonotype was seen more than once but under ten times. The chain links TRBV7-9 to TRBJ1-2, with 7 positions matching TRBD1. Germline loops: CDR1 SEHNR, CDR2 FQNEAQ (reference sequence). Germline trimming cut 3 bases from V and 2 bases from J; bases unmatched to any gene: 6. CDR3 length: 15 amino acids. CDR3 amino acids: CASSFSGTENYGYTF. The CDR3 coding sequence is TGTGCCAGCAGCTTCTCCGGGACAGAAAACTATGGCTACACCTTC.

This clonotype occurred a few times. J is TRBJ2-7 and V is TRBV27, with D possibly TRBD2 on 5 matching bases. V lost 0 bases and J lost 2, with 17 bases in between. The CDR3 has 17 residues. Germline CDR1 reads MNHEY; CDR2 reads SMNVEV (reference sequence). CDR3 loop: CASSLSGGRVRPYEQYF. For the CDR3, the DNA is TGTGCCAGCAGTTTATCGGGCGGGCGGGTGAGGCCCTACGAGCAGTACTTC.